The 13 T cell receptor beta chains in this list originate from one sample, sequenced in a study of CD8 T cells in ankylosing spondylitis. Study-wide results and caveats: Made up of eight highly homologous variants, a TCR beta motif appeared characteristic of ankylosing spondylitis blood.

Each CDR3 protein gets one entry after TCRdb re-called the 5' RACE reads with MiXCR. The sample comprises more than 650,000 distinct CDR3 sequences, about 10% of which are singletons, and under 0.6% rests with the top ten. The antigens for these receptors are not known. Sequences were obtained from blood, either unsorted or a sorted T cell fraction (not recorded which). These receptors all stem from a male donor with ankylosing spondylitis.

This clonotype has only a few counts. The chain employs TRBV7-6 and TRBJ2-5, with 9 bases identical to TRBD2. Germline CDR1 SGHVS, CDR2 FNYEAQ. The junction had 9 bases not matched to a gene; V was cut back by 6 bases and J by 4 bases. The CDR3 totals 15 residues. The CDR3 bases are TGTGCCAGCAGTTTCTTAGGACTAGCGTTAGAGACCCAGTACTTC. This gives the protein CASSFLGLALETQYF.

Comments on this clonotype: The junction departs from the called germline gene at one end, perhaps through a read error. The CDR3 is CTSSYPGQGRGEAFF. The CDR3 coding sequence is TGTACCAGCAGTTACCCTGGACAGGGCAGAGGGGAAGCTTTCTTT. This chain connects TRBV6-2 or TRBV6-3 to TRBJ1-1; TRBD1 matches at 8 bases. Looked up from germline, CDR1 is MNHEY and CDR2 is SVGEGT. The CDR3 has 15 residues.

In its sample, this clonotype was seen a few times. The V call is TRBV29-1, the J call TRBJ2-3; no definite D call. Trimming removed 6 bases at V and 4 bases at J, with 14 bases between. Germline V gives CDR1 SQVTM, CDR2 ANQGSEA. This CDR3 comprises 13 residues. Here the CDR3 reads CSVGRLLADTQYF. The CDR3 bases are TGCAGCGTCGGGCGGTTGTTGGCAGATACGCAGTATTTT.

The chain uses TRBV4-2 and TRBJ1-1, with 9 positions matching TRBD1. Germline trimming cut 0 bases from V and 5 bases from J; bases unmatched to any gene: 7. The CDR3 runs 16 residues. Germline V gene sequence: CDR1 LGHNA, CDR2 YNFKEQ. CDR3 coding DNA: TGTGCCAGCAGCCAAGATTACACAGGGGGCTGGACTGAAGCTTTCTTT. Amino acid sequence: CASSQDYTGGWTEAFF.

This clonotype was recorded a few times. The gene calls are TRBV20-1 and TRBJ2-1, with no clear D. In germline, CDR1 is DFQATT, CDR2 SNEGSKA (reference sequence). Trimming took 6 bases from V and 9 from J, leaving 24 bases between them. The CDR3 consists of 15 residues. The CDR3 sequence is CSASLRRGGMIEQFF. In DNA form, the CDR3 reads TGCAGTGCATCACTCCGGAGAGGTGGGATGATTGAGCAGTTCTTC.

This chain uses TRBV5-1 with TRBJ2-7; D might be TRBD1 (5 bases). V was trimmed by 1 base and J by 6 bases, leaving 14 bases between them. CDR3 size: 14 residues. In germline, CDR1 is SGHRS, CDR2 YFSETQ. DNA for the CDR3: TGCGCCAGCAGCTTGATCGGACAAACGGCCGAGCAGTACTTC. It is translated as CASSLIGQTAEQYF.

The J gene is TRBJ2-1, the V gene TRBV7-6; tentative D call: TRBD2 (6 bases). V was shortened by 1 base and J by 1 base, with 11 bases between the two germline ends. Germline CDR1 SGHVS, CDR2 FNYEAQ. The CDR3 is made up of 16 amino acids. Written as DNA, the CDR3 is TGTGCCAGCAGCTTAGTGGCAGGGACTTCCTACAATGAGCAGTTCTTC. The encoded protein is CASSLVAGTSYNEQFF.

There are a few counts of this clonotype. The genes are TRBV6-2 or TRBV6-3 and TRBJ2-1; 11 nucleotides match TRBD2. CDR3 length: 14 residues. The V and J ends lost 2 bases and 11 bases, in that order; junction bases with no gene match: 5. Germline-derived CDR1 and CDR2 are MNHEY and SVGEGT. CDR3 DNA sequence: TGTGCCAGCAGTTACCCCGGGACTAGCGGAAAGCAGTTCTTC. Translating it yields CASSYPGTSGKQFF.

Comment on this clonotype: At one of its ends the junction is not consistent with the germline gene, which may arise from a read error. The chain joins TRBV20-1 to TRBJ2-3; TRBD2 is a possible D gene (6 bases). This CDR3 is built from 13 residues. Germline V CDR1 and CDR2: DFQATT, SNEGSKA (reference sequence). CDR3 region: CSARGEVADTQYF. CDR3 nucleotide sequence: TGCAGTGCCAGAGGGGAGGTGGCAGATACGCAGTATTTT.

This clonotype was detected only a few times. The chain links TRBV4-3 to TRBJ2-7, with 8 positions matching TRBD1. Losses at the gene ends were 0 bases for V and 3 bases for J; bases not matched to a gene: 13. Germline-derived CDR1 and CDR2 are LGHNA and YSLEER. The CDR3 runs 18 residues. The CDR3 DNA reads TGCGCCAGCAGCCAAGATATCATGCAGGGGGCGGATGGCTACGAGCAGTACTTC. Translated: CASSQDIMQGADGYEQYF.

This clonotype was counted a few times. V usage is TRBV5-1 and J usage is TRBJ2-3; TRBD2 aligns across 9 bases. Germline CDR1 and CDR2: SGHRS and YFSETQ. The V and J ends lost 3 bases and 3 bases, in that order; junction bases with no gene match: 8. The CDR3 is 16 residues long. CDR3 region: CASSSSLTSGTDTQYF. Here the CDR3 DNA reads TGCGCCAGCAGCTCCTCCTTGACTAGCGGAACAGATACGCAGTATTTT.

A few counts support this clonotype. The rearrangement uses TRBV6-2 or TRBV6-3 and TRBJ1-2, with D possibly matching TRBD1 (5 bases). Germline-derived CDR1 and CDR2 are MNHEY and SVGEGT. CDR3 length: 13 residues. The V and J ends lost 6 bases and 7 bases respectively, with 15 bases between them. CDR3 residues: CASSSFGASGYTF. CDR3 sequence (DNA): TGTGCCAGCAGCTCGTTCGGGGCCAGTGGCTACACCTTC.

The chain joins TRBV27 to TRBJ1-2, with unresolved D. Germline-derived CDR1 and CDR2 are MNHEY and SMNVEV (reference sequence). The CDR3 extends over 15 amino acids. V was pared by 10 bases and J by 4 bases, with 22 bases between. This CDR3 is CATTGVRFERYGYTF. CDR3 in DNA: TGTGCCACCACCGGGGTGAGGTTTGAACGCTATGGCTACACCTTC.